The T cell receptor beta chain described here comes from a study of shared clonotypes between healthy human individuals. Points from the study as a whole: The represented genetic and exposure-history diversity was limited by the small number of donors.

Concerning this clone itself: The antigen is undetermined.

Each donor was a Caucasian adult residing in Nashville, Tennessee. In the study's own analysis: Filtering differed because ImmunoSEQ produced junction-only sequences that carried no quality scores. Data came from immunoSEQ multiplex PCR; TCRdb stores just in-frame clones and leaves some out. The D gene and trimming were derived from the DNA, and the V and J assignments and clone size from that table. The sample includes hundreds of thousands of clones, more than 70% seen only once; the top ten take around 1.8%. This CDR3 has 15 amino acids. The germline CDR1 and CDR2 sequences are SQVTM and ANQGSEA. The chain joins TRBV29-1 to TRBJ2-5, with 9 positions matching TRBD2. With the DNA end fitting TRBJ2-7 better, the J assignment may be wrong. This receptor was taken from a woman in her twenties or thirties in good health. The sequencing input was memory CD4+ T cells sorted from blood. Regarding subset: CD45RA-negative fraction. Here the CDR3 DNA reads TGCAGCGTTGAAGACACTAGCGGGTACTCCTACGAGCAGTACTTC. This encodes CSVEDTSGYSYEQYF.